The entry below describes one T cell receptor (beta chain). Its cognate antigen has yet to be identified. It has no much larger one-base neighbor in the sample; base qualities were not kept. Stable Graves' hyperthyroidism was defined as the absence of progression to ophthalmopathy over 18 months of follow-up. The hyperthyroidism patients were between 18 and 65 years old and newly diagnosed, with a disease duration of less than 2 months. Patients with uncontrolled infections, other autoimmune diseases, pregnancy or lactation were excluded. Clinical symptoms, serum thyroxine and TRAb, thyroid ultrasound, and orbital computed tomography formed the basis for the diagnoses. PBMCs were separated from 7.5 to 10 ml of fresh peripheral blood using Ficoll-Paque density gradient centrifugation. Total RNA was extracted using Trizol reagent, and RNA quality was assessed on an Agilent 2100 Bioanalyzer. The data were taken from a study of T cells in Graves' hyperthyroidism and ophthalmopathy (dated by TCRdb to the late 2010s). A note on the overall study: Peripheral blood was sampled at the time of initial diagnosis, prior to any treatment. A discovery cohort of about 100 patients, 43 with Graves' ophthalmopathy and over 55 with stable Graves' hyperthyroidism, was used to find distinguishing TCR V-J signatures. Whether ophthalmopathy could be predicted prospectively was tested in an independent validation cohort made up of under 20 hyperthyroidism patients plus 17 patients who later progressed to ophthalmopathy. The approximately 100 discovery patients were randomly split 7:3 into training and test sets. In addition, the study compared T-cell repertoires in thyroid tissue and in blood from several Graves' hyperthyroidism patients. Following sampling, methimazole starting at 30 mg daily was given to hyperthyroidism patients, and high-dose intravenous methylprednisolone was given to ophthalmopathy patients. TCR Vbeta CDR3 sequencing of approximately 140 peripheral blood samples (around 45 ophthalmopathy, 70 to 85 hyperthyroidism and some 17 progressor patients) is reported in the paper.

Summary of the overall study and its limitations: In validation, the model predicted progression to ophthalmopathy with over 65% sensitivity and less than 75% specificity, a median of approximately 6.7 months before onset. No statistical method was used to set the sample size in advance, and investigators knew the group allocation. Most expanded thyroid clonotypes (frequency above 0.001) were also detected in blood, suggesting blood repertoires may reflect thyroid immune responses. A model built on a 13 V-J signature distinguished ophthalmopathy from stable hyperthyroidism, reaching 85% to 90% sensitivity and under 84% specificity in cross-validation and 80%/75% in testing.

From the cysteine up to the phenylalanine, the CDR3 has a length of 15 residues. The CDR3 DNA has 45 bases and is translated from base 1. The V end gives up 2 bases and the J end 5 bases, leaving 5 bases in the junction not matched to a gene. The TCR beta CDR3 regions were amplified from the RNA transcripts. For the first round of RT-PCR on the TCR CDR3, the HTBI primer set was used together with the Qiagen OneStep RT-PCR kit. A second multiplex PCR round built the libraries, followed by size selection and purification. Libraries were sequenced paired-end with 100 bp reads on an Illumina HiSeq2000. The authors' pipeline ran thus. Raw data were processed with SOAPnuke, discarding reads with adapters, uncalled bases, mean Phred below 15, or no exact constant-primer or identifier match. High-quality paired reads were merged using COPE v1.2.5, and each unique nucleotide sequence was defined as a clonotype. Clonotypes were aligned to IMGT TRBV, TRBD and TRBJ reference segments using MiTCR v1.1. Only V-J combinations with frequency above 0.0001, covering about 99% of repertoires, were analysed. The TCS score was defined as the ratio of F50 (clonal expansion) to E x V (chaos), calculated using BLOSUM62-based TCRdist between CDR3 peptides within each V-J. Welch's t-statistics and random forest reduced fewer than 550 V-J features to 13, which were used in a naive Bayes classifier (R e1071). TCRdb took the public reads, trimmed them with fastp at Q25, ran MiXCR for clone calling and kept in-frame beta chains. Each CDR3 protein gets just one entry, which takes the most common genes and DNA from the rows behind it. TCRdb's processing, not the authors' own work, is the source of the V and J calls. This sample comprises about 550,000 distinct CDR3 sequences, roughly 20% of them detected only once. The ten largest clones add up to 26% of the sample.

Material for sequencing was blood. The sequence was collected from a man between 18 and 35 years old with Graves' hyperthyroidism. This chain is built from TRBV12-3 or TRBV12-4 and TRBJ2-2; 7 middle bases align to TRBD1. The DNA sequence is TGTGCCAGCAGTTTATCGGGACAGTCTACCGGGGAGCTGTTTTTT. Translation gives CASSLSGQSTGELFF.